The 23 T cell receptor beta chains reported below all come from one sample, sequenced in a study of shared clonotypes between healthy human individuals. Only in-frame clones appear in the TCRdb table, and some are missing; sequencing was by immunoSEQ multiplex PCR. The table records about a million clones, around three quarters of them present only once. The source material was memory CD4+ T cells from PBMCs. Stated subset: CD45RA-negative fraction. Receptors were obtained from a man in his late teens or twenties in good health. Some clones in this sample may be carry-over from other donors' samples.

This clone was recorded once. V usage is TRBV10-3 and J usage is TRBJ2-7; 14 bases match TRBD2. The germline CDR1 and CDR2 sequences are ENHRY and SYGVKD. The ends lost 10 bases at V and 4 bases at J; junction bases unmatched: 3. This CDR3 comprises 13 residues. CDR3 in DNA: TGTGCCACCGGGACTAGCGGGAGTTACGAGCAGTACTTC. Amino acids: CATGTSGSYEQYF.

This chain connects TRBV5-4 to TRBJ1-4; possibly TRBD1 for D (6 bases). Per the germline V gene, CDR1 is SGHNT and CDR2 is YYREEE (reference sequence). V lost 0 bases to trimming and J lost 4 bases, with 10 bases between them. The CDR3 extends over 15 amino acids. CDR3 protein: CASSLAGAGNEKLFF. Here the CDR3 DNA reads TGTGCCAGCAGCTTGGCAGGGGCCGGTAATGAAAAACTGTTTTTT. Full variable domain (remainder filled in from reference TRBV5-4 and TRBJ1-4): ETGVTQSPTHLIKTRGQQVTLRCSSQSGHNTVSWYQQALGQGPQFIFQYYREEENGRGNFPPRFSGLQFPNYSSELNVNALELDDSALYLCASSLAGAGNEKLFFGSGTQLSVL.

The V call is TRBV7-2, the J call TRBJ1-5; D not resolved. The CDR3 sequence is 15 residues long. Germline V gene sequence: CDR1 SGHTA, CDR2 FQGNSA. V lost 6 bases, J lost 0 bases, and 12 bases lay in between. CDR3 protein: CASSRTFNSNQPQHF. In nucleotides, the CDR3 is TGTGCCAGCAGTCGAACCTTTAATAGCAATCAGCCCCAGCATTTT.

The chain uses TRBV11-1 and TRBJ1-5; possible D gene TRBD1, 5 bases. V dropped 0 bases and J dropped 7 bases, with 19 bases sitting between them. In germline, CDR1 is SGHAT, CDR2 FQDESV (reference sequence). The CDR3 contains 17 residues. Written as DNA, the CDR3 is TGTGCCAGCAGCTTAGCTCGCCCCGGGACGGCCTTCCAGCCCCAGCATTTT. Amino acid sequence: CASSLARPGTAFQPQHF. Full variable domain (remainder filled in from reference TRBV11-1 and TRBJ1-5): EAEVAQSPRYKITEKSQAVAFWCDPISGHATLYWYRQILGQGPELLVQFQDESVVDDSQLPKDRFSAERLKGVDSTLKIQPAELGDSAMYLCASSLARPGTAFQPQHFGDGTRLSIL.

The J gene is TRBJ2-3, the V gene TRBV5-1; 7 bases are a match to TRBD2. From germline, CDR1 is SGHRS and CDR2 YFSETQ. This CDR3 spans 15 amino acids. After removal of 2 bases from V and 5 bases from J, the junction contained 8 bases not matched to a gene. The CDR3 reads CASSLRGGGGDTQYF. The CDR3 DNA reads as TGCGCCAGCAGCTTAAGGGGCGGGGGAGGAGATACGCAGTATTTT.

There are a few counts of this clone. V and J are TRBV6-5 and TRBJ1-2; D ambiguous. The CDR3 spans 16 residues. The V gene lost 2 bases and the J gene lost 0 bases, with 13 bases spanning the gap. Germline V gene lookup returns CDR1 MNHEY and CDR2 SVGAGI. CDR3 bases: TGTGCCAGCAGTTACGCCCGAGGGAAAGCTAACTATGGCTACACCTTC. Translation gives CASSYARGKANYGYTF.

This clone occurred a few times. This chain connects TRBV27 to TRBJ2-7; no clear D gene. The germline V and J ends were trimmed by 7 bases and 4 bases, with 14 bases remaining between them. The CDR3 loop spans 13 amino acids. The V gene's germline CDR1 is MNHEY and CDR2 SMNVEV (reference sequence). CDR3 DNA sequence: TGTGCCAGCAAACCCCCCTCCGGATACGAGCAGTACTTC. Amino acids: CASKPPSGYEQYF.

This chain joins TRBV5-5 and TRBJ1-3; perhaps TRBD1 as D (6 bases). Looked up from germline, CDR1 is SGHKS and CDR2 is YYEKEE (reference sequence). With 2 bases removed from V and 1 base from J, the gap between germline ends came to 10 bases. The CDR3 has 15 amino acids. CDR3 in amino acids: CASSLQGQSGNTIYF. The CDR3 bases are TGTGCCAGCAGCTTACAAGGACAGTCTGGAAACACCATATATTTT.

This sequence joins TRBV25-1 and TRBJ1-3, with D unclear. CDR1 and CDR2 (germline): MGHDK, SYGVNS. The CDR3 is made up of 16 amino acids. The V end lost 7 bases, the J end lost 0 bases, and 16 bases lay between the germline ends. CDR3 sequence reads: CASTGRRTASGNTIYF. The CDR3 region has the DNA TGTGCCAGCACCGGTCGGAGAACAGCCTCTGGAAACACCATATATTTT.

This sequence joins TRBV28 and TRBJ2-1; perhaps D is TRBD1 or TRBD2 (5 bases each). V was cut by 3 bases and J by 10 bases, with 13 bases left in between. CDR1 and CDR2 from the germline V gene are MDHEN and SYDVKM. This CDR3 spans 13 amino acids. CDR3 sequence (DNA): TGTGCCAGCAGTTTTCCCCTAGCAGGGGAGCAGTTCTTC. Amino acids: CASSFPLAGEQFF. Full variable domain (remainder filled in from reference TRBV28 and TRBJ2-1): DVKVTQSSRYLVKRTGEKVFLECVQDMDHENMFWYRQDPGLGLRLIYFSYDVKMKEKGDIPEGYSVSREKKERFSLILESASTNQTSMYLCASSFPLAGEQFFGPGTRLTVL.

This clone was picked up one time. This chain joins TRBV5-1 and TRBJ2-5; TRBD2 aligns across 10 bases. The ends lost 6 bases at V and 2 bases at J; junction bases unmatched: 10. This CDR3 is built from 16 residues. Germline CDR1 reads SGHRS; CDR2 reads YFSETQ. The CDR3 spells CASTPLAGVGQETQYF. For the CDR3, the DNA is TGCGCCAGCACCCCGCTAGCGGGAGTCGGGCAAGAGACCCAGTACTTC.

As concerns this clone: Other nucleotide sequences from this sample produce the same CDR3. This chain connects TRBV9 to TRBJ2-1; no firm D call. The CDR3 length is 14 residues. V dropped 0 bases and J dropped 3 bases, with 7 bases sitting between them. In germline, CDR1 is SGDLS, CDR2 YYNGEE. The CDR3 coding sequence is TGTGCCAGCAGCGTAGGCGGATACTACAATGAGCAGTTCTTC. Protein product: CASSVGGYYNEQFF.

The chain is built from TRBV29-1 and TRBJ2-1, with TRBD2 identical over 14 bases. With V trimmed by 4 bases and J by 7 bases, 9 bases remained unmatched. The CDR3 is made up of 16 amino acids. Germline CDR1 and CDR2: SQVTM and ANQGSEA. This CDR3 reads CSVGGPGTSGSNEQFF. As DNA, the CDR3 is TGCAGCGTTGGAGGGCCCGGGACTAGCGGGAGTAATGAGCAGTTCTTC.

Only one count was recorded for this clone. The rearrangement links TRBV6-1 to TRBJ2-1, with D possibly being TRBD1 or TRBD2 (5 bases each). This CDR3 spans 13 amino acids. V gave up 3 bases and J gave up 12 bases, with 15 bases separating them. Per germline, CDR1 MNHNS and CDR2 SASEGT. The CDR3 here is CASSDAPSGTQFF. DNA for the CDR3: TGTGCCAGCAGTGATGCCCCCTCGGGGACGCAGTTCTTC.

The rearrangement joins TRBV7-9 to TRBJ2-7; D possibly matches TRBD1 or TRBD2 (5 bases each). The V gene's germline CDR1 is SEHNR and CDR2 FQNEAQ (reference sequence). The CDR3 runs to 13 residues. Trimming removed 5 bases from V and 11 bases from J, with 19 bases in between. CDR3 loop: CASSPDGAGGEYF. The CDR3 region has the DNA TGTGCCAGCAGCCCAGATGGGGCAGGAGGAGAGTACTTC.

This clone occurred many times. V gene TRBV7-2 combines with J gene TRBJ2-5; 9 bases map to TRBD2. V was clipped by 7 bases and J by 3 bases; unmatched bases: 9. In germline, CDR1 is SGHTA, CDR2 FQGNSA. This CDR3 region has 15 residues. As DNA, the CDR3 is TGTGCCAGCACGGTGGGCGGGAGGGCCGAAGAGACCCAGTACTTC. Protein: CASTVGGRAEETQYF.

This clone appeared a few times. The CDR3 region is CASSVISVYEQYF. Written as DNA, the CDR3 is TGTGCCAGCAGCGTGATTAGCGTCTACGAGCAGTACTTC. The chain combines TRBV5-6 with TRBJ2-7; tentative D call: TRBD2 (5 bases). Germline V lookup: CDR1 SGHDT, CDR2 YYEEEE. V dropped 4 bases and J dropped 3 bases, with 11 bases sitting between them. The CDR3 runs 13 residues.

Comments on this clone: This sample includes further DNA sequences coding for the same CDR3. The V call is TRBV5-4, the J call TRBJ2-7; 13 bases are shared with TRBD2. Germline CDR1 SGHNT, CDR2 YYREEE (reference sequence). V lost 4 bases, J lost 3 bases, and 7 bases stayed unmatched. The CDR3 length is 16 residues. The CDR3 sequence: CASSSRTSGSGYEQYF. The CDR3 region has the DNA TGTGCCAGCAGCAGTAGGACTAGCGGGAGCGGCTACGAGCAGTACTTC. Full variable domain (missing parts from reference TRBV5-4 and TRBJ2-7): ETGVTQSPTHLIKTRGQQVTLRCSSQSGHNTVSWYQQALGQGPQFIFQYYREEENGRGNFPPRFSGLQFPNYSSELNVNALELDDSALYLCASSSRTSGSGYEQYFGPGTRLTVT.

The V gene is TRBV6-5, the J gene TRBJ2-3; 9 nucleotides line up with TRBD1. Germline values: CDR1 MNHEY, CDR2 SVGAGI. The CDR3 contains 15 residues. With V trimmed by 5 bases and J by 6 bases, 9 bases remained unmatched. CDR3 in amino acids: CASSRSGQGGDTQYF. CDR3 in DNA: TGTGCCAGCAGTCGCTCGGGACAGGGTGGCGATACGCAGTATTTT.

This chain links TRBV11-2 with TRBJ2-1; weak D call: TRBD2 (5 bases). Germline V gene data show CDR1 as SGHAT and CDR2 as FQNNGV. V was pared by 5 bases and J by 5 bases, with 13 bases between. CDR3 length: 14 amino acids. CDR3 nucleotides: TGTGCCAGCAGCCCGATGCGAGGGAACAATGAGCAGTTCTTC. It encodes CASSPMRGNNEQFF.

CDR3 sequence: CASSLVGRNTEAFF. CDR3 DNA sequence: TGTGCCAGCAGCTTAGTGGGCAGGAACACTGAAGCTTTCTTT. V and J are TRBV11-2 and TRBJ1-1; no clear D. Germline CDR1 reads SGHAT; CDR2 reads FQNNGV. The V gene lost 1 base and the J gene lost 1 base, with 7 bases spanning the gap. This CDR3 spans 14 amino acids.

CDR3 residues: CASSGSPSGSSTDTQYF. The CDR3, as DNA: TGTGCCAGCAGCGGGAGCCCTAGCGGATCTAGCACAGATACGCAGTATTTT. This chain connects TRBV5-4 to TRBJ2-3, with 7 bases matching TRBD2. The CDR3 is 17 residues long. V trimming: 4 bases; J trimming: 0 bases; junction bases outside the gene matches: 11. In germline, CDR1 is SGHNT, CDR2 YYREEE (reference sequence).

The CDR3 region has the DNA TGTGCCAGCAGCGTGGACCTCACCCCTAGCGGAGATACGCAGTATTTT. Translation gives CASSVDLTPSGDTQYF. The V and J genes are TRBV5-5 and TRBJ2-3, with 7 bases matching TRBD2. CDR1 is SGHKS, CDR2 YYEKEE, per germline (reference sequence). This CDR3 has 16 residues. Losses at the gene ends were 4 bases for V and 5 bases for J; bases not matched to a gene: 13.